This TCR beta chain comes out of a study of cytotoxic CD8 clonotypes in ibrutinib-treated CLL. This clone was seen only once. Its antigen is unknown. Method: immunoSEQ multiplex PCR; TCRdb's copy keeps in-frame clones and lacks some. The data hold 200,000 or so clones, with roughly 79% observed a single time. The study, taken as a whole, reports: Collection times varied between progressing and sustained-remission patients.

This CDR3 region has 15 residues. Germline V lookup: CDR1 MNHEY, CDR2 SVGAGI. V dropped 3 bases and J dropped 4; count of bases not matched to a gene: 5. The source material was PBMCs, sampled after 12 months of ibrutinib treatment. This rearrangement joins TRBV6-5 to TRBJ2-2; 7 bases fit TRBD1. The receptor's source is a human donor with chronic lymphocytic leukemia. DNA for the CDR3: TGTGCCAGCAGTTATGAGGGGGCGGTCACCGGGGAGCTGTTTTTT. Protein sequence: CASSYEGAVTGELFF.